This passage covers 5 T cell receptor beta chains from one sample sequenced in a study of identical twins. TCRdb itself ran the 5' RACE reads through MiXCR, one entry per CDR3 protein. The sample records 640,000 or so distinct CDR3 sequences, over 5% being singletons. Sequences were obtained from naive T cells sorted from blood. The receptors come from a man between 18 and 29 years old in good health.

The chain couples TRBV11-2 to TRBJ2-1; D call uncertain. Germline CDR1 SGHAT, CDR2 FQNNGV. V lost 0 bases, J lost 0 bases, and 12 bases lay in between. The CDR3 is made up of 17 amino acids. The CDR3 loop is CASSLEWRKSSYNEQFF. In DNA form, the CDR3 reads TGTGCCAGCAGCTTAGAATGGCGGAAGAGCTCCTACAATGAGCAGTTCTTC.

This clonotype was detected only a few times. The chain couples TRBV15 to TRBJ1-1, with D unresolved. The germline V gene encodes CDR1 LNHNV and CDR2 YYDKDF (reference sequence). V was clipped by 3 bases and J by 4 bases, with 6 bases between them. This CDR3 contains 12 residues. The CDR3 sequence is CATSSRGTEAFF. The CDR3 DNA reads TGTGCCACCAGCAGTCGGGGCACTGAAGCTTTCTTT.

The CDR3 loop is CASSLLGGTSSGELFF. CDR3 sequence (DNA): TGTGCCAGCAGCTTACTAGGAGGGACTAGTTCCGGGGAGCTGTTTTTT. V usage is TRBV11-2 and J usage is TRBJ2-2, with TRBD2 matching 8 bases. The CDR3 contains 16 residues. Germline CDR1 reads SGHAT; CDR2 reads FQNNGV. The V gene end was trimmed by 2 bases and the J gene end by 6 bases; junction bases not matched to a gene: 8.

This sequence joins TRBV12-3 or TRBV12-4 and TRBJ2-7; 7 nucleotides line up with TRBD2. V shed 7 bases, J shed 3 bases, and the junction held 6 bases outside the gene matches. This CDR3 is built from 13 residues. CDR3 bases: TGTGCCAGCAAAGGGGTAGCGGGCTACGAGCAGTACTTC. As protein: CASKGVAGYEQYF.

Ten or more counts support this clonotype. CDR3 DNA sequence: TGTGCCAGCAGCCCTGGACTGTTATACAATGAGCAGTTCTTC. This gives the protein CASSPGLLYNEQFF. The chain carries TRBV6-2 or TRBV6-3 and TRBJ2-1; D may be TRBD2 (5 bases). Germline-derived CDR1 and CDR2 are MNHEY and SVGEGT. Trimming shortened V by 6 bases and J by 4 bases, and 13 bases separated the two germline ends. This CDR3 is built from 14 residues.